These T cell receptor beta chains were read from a single sample in a study of cytomegalovirus exposure and HLA in healthy donors. The method was immunoSEQ multiplex PCR; TCRdb's version includes in-frame clones alone and lacks a portion of them. Of around 160,000 clones in the sample, 84% were seen once. The sequencing input was PBMCs. Receptors were obtained from a man aged 25-40 years in good health and CMV-seropositive. Both conserved end residues are part of each CDR3. Clone sizes are given selectively: once, few, many, or a class where the clone is expanded.

clone_size v_call cdr3_aa
many TRBV28 CASSRQPYEQYF
NA TRBV6-5 CASSYGAAAEAFF
NA TRBV27 CASSLTSNQPQHF
NA TRBV10-3 CAISGTQGLSDTQYF
few TRBV30 CAWSRRTGYTGELFF
NA TRBV9 CASSVDGSGGAGELFF
NA TRBV25-1 CASSDTGGGEDNEQFF
NA TRBV7-2 CASSPTLTGSNQPQHF
NA TRBV28 CASSLWGTGYNEQFF
NA TRBV7-3 CASSFDISYNEQFF
NA TRBV2 CASTGSGLSQPQHF
NA TRBV7-3 CASRHSGTGTQETQYF
NA TRBV7-2 CASSLSIPWTGPSWKQYF
once TRBV29-1 CSARAGAGKSYNEQFF
NA TRBV15 CATSTRTGGTDTQYF
NA TRBV2 CASGAGEYTGELFF
NA TRBV6-5 CASSYSTGGAETQYF
NA TRBV27 CASSRYPGSQWETQYF
once TRBV21-1 CASPLPGGYNEQFF
NA TRBV28 CASRLGTSRETQYF
NA TRBV19 CASSISRYGYTF
once TRBV28 CASSPVDEQFF
NA TRBV30 CAWSPGTGAYEQYF
NA TRBV5-1 CASSLEGGGAGELFF
NA TRBV7-9 CASSARGQEGDTGELFF
NA TRBV4-3 CASSKDRVEPQHF
NA TRBV15 CATSFNRDFTEAFF
NA TRBV7-3 CASSPGTGELFF
NA TRBV2 CASPGQSSYEQYF
NA TRBV5-1 CASSLAKTGGSSSEQFF
NA TRBV5-1 CASSRGQASSYEQYF
NA TRBV15 CATSRDRSNYGYTF
NA TRBV6-5 CASSSPGSLGYTF
NA TRBV2 CASRVARTDTQYF
NA TRBV7-2 CASRKKEGSGYGYTF
NA TRBV27 CASSLSRDHYEQYF
NA TRBV2 CASSPVPETQYF
NA TRBV30 CAWSVPGGGAYNEQFF
NA TRBV7-3 CASSLLSGNEQFF
NA TRBV6-1 CASMMGHTTDTQYF
few TRBV9 CASSAWLSGSYEQFF
NA TRBV2 CASSEKGDRTFYEQYF
NA TRBV7-2 CASSLYRSYNSPLHF
NA TRBV28 CASSLEREEGGELFF
NA TRBV18 CASSPTGGDYGYTF
NA TRBV2 CASSELAGDRDEQFF
NA TRBV18 CASSSGQGTKNRYEQYF
NA TRBV18 CASSPPGGYGYTF
NA TRBV15 CATRGGGGRGSYNSPLHF